The clone carrying this T cell receptor beta chain was recorded once. Its antigen is not identified. TCRdb reprocessed the reads via MiXCR and lists one record per CDR3 protein. This sample yields some 700,000 distinct CDR3 sequences, of which roughly 35% are seen a single time; under 3.5% belongs to the top ten. Germline lookup yields CDR1 DFQATT and CDR2 SNEGSKA (reference sequence). The CDR3 is made up of 12 amino acids. Between the trimmed V and J ends, which lost 3 bases and 0 bases, there was a span of 5 bases. This sample was taken from a study of T cell repertoires in cytomegalovirus infection. Findings and caveats of the study: Accumulated public TCR beta family frequency recognized individuals carrying CMV together with the relevant HLA. Clonotypes of TCR beta that were HLA-C-restricted and CMV-specific dominated the ex vivo response.

The sample taken for sequencing was PBMCs. This sequence joins TRBV20-1 and TRBJ1-1; D gene uncertain. The source of this sequence is a human donor in good health (CMV status not recorded). Some clones in this sample may be carry-over from other donors' samples. CDR3 sequence (DNA): TGCAGTGCTAGTTCGATGAACACTGAAGCTTTCTTT. It encodes CSASSMNTEAFF.